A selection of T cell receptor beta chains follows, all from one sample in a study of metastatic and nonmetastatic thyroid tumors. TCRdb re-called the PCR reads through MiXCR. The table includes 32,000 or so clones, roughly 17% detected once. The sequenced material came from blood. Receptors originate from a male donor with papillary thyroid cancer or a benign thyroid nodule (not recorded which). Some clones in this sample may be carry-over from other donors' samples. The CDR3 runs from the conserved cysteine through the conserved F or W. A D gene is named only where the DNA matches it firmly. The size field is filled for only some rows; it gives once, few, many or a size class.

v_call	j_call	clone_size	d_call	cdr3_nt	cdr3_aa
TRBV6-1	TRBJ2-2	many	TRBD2	TGTGCCAGCAGGGGGACTAGCGGGATGGAGCGCACCGGGGAGCTGTTTTTT	CASRGTSGMERTGELFF
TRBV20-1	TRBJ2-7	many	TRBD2	TGCAGTGCTAGCGGGAGGTCTTCCTACGAGCAGTACTTC	CSASGRSSYEQYF
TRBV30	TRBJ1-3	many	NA	TGTGCCTCCACACCCGGGACGGGATATGGAAACACCATATATTTT	CASTPGTGYGNTIYF
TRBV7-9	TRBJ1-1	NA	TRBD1	TGTGCCAGCAGCTCCCGTGACAGGGTTCACACTGAAGCTTTCTTT	CASSSRDRVHTEAFF
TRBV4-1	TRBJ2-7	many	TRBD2	TGCGCCAGCAGCCACTTATCTAGCGGGAGTGGAGAGCAGTACTTC	CASSHLSSGSGEQYF
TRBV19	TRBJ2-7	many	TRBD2	TGTGCCACCCGGGACTACGGGTCCGAGCAGTACTTC	CATRDYGSEQYF
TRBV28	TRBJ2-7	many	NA	TGTGCCAGCAGTTTAAAGTCTTCCTCGGGGTACTTC	CASSLKSSSGYF
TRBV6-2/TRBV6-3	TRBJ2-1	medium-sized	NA	TGTGCCAGCAGCCCTTCGAGGATGTTTGGTGAGCAGTTCTTC	CASSPSRMFGEQFF
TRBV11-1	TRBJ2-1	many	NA	TGTGCCAGCAGCTTAATAGGCAGGATAAATGAGCAGTTCTTC	CASSLIGRINEQFF
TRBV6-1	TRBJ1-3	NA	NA	TGTGCGATCTCCCTGTCGACAGCGGGAAACACCATATATTTT	CAISLSTAGNTIYF
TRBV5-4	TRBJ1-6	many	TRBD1	TGTGCCAGCAGCTTGGGAGGGGGCCGCGCTAATTCACCCCTCCACTTT	CASSLGGGRANSPLHF
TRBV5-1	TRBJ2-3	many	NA	TGCGCCAGCAGCTTAAGGACACAAAGCACAGATACGCAGTATTTT	CASSLRTQSTDTQYF
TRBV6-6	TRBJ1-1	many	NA	TGTGCCAGCAGTTACTCGGGGGTTATGAACACTGAAGCTTTCTTT	CASSYSGVMNTEAFF
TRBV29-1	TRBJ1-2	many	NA	TGCAGCGTTGGTCACCGGGACACCTATGGCTACACCTTC	CSVGHRDTYGYTF
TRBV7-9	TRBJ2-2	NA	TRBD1	TGTGCCAGCAGCCCGGGACAGGCGCCCACGTTTTTT	CASSPGQAPTFF
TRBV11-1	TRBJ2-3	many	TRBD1	TGTGCCAGCAGCTTAGGTCGGAGTAGGGGGCCCGCAGATACGCAGTATTTT	CASSLGRSRGPADTQYF
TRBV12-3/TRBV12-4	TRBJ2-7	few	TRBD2	TGTGCCAGCAGTTTAGAAGGACTAGCGCCCTACGAGCAGTACTTC	CASSLEGLAPYEQYF
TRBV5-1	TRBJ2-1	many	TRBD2	TGCGCCAGCAGCTTGGCCGGACCCCCTAGCGGGAATGACAATGAGCAGTTCTTC	CASSLAGPPSGNDNEQFF
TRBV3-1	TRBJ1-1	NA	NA	TGTGCCAGCAGCCAAGATCTCGGCACTGAAGCTTTCTTT	CASSQDLGTEAFF
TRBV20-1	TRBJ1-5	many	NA	TGCAGTGCCAAGACCCCCGCGGCCCAGCATTTT	CSAKTPAAQHF